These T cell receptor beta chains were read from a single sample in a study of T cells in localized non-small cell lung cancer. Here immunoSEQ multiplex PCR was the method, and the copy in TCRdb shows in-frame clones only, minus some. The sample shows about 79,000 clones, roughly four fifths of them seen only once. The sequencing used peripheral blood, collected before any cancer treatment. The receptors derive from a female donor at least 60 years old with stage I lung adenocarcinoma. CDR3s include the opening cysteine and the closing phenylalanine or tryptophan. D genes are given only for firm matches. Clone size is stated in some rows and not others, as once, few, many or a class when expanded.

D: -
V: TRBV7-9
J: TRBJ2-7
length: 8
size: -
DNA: TGTGCCAGCAGTGGCCATTCCTTC
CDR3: CASSGHSF

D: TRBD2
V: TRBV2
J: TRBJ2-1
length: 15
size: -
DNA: TGTGCCAGACGGGGTAGCGGGCCCTATGGCAATGAGCAGTTCTTC
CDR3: CARRGSGPYGNEQFF

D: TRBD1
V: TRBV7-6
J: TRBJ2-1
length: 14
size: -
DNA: TGTGCCAGCAGCCCCGGGACAGCCTACAATGAGCAGTTCTTC
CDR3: CASSPGTAYNEQFF

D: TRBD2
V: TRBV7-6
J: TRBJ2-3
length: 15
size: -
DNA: TGTGCCAGCAGCCCATCCTCCGCGGGAGGAGATACGCAGTATTTT
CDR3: CASSPSSAGGDTQYF

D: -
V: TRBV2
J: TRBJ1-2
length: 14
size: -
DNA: TGTGCCAGCAGTTTCCAGACAGGTCGAATTGGCTACACCTTC
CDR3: CASSFQTGRIGYTF

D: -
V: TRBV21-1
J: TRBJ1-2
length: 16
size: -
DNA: TGTGCCAGCAGCAAAAGACCCCTTTTAGCTAACTATGGCTACACCTTC
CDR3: CASSKRPLLANYGYTF

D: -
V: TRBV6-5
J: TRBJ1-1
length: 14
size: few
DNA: TGTGCCAGCAGTTACAGGAGGGGGAACACTGAAGCTTTCTTT
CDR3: CASSYRRGNTEAFF

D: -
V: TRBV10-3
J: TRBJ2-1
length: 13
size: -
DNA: TGTGCCATCAGTGCGGTAGCTTCGAATGAGCAGTTCTTC
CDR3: CAISAVASNEQFF

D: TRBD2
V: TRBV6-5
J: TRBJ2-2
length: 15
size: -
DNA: TGTGCCAGCAGCCGACTAGCGGGGTACACCGGGGAGCTGTTTTTT
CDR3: CASSRLAGYTGELFF

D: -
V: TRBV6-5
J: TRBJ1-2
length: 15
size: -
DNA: TGTGCCAGCAGCACCGGGACGGGGAACAACTATGGCTACACCTTC
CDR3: CASSTGTGNNYGYTF

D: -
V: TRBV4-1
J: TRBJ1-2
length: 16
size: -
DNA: TGCGCCAGCAGCCAATTAACGGGGGCGTATAACTATGGCTACACCTTC
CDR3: CASSQLTGAYNYGYTF

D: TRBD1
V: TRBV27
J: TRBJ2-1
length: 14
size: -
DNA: TGTGCCAGCAGCTCACCGGACAGGGGCAATGAGCAGTTCTTC
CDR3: CASSSPDRGNEQFF

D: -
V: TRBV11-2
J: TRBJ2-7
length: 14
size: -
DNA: TGTGCCAGCAGCTTAACCCCTCGAGAGTACGAGCAGTACTTC
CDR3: CASSLTPREYEQYF

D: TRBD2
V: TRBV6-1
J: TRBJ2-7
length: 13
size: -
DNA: TGTGCCACCTCAGGCGGGAGTTTCGACGAGCAGTACTTC
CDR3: CATSGGSFDEQYF

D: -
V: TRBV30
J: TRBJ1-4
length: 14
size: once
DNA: TGTGCCTGGAGTGCTCGGAAAGAGGGGGAAAAACTGTTTTTT
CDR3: CAWSARKEGEKLFF

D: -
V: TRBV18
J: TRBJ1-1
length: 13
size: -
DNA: TGTGCCAGCTCACCACCCGGGACGGATGAAGCTTTCTTT
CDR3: CASSPPGTDEAFF

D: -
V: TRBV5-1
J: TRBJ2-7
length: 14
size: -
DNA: TGCGCCAGCAGCGCCCTCGCATCTGTGTACGAGCAGTACTTC
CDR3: CASSALASVYEQYF

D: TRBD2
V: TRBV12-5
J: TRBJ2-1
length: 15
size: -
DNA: TGTGCTAGTGGTCGGGGGACTACAACCTACAATGAGCAGTTCTTC
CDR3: CASGRGTTTYNEQFF

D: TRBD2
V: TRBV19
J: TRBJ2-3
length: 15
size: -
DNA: TGTGCCAGTACGACCGGGACTAGCGACACAGATACGCAGTATTTT
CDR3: CASTTGTSDTDTQYF

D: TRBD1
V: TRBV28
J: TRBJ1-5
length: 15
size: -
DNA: TGTGCCAGCAGCTATACAGGGGGAATTTCTCAGCCCCAGCATTTT
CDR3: CASSYTGGISQPQHF

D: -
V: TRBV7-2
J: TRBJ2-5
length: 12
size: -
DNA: TGTTCCAGCAGCCCTTGGGGGGAGACCCAGTACTTC
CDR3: CSSSPWGETQYF

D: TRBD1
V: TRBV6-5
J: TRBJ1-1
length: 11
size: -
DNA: TGTGCCACTCGCAGGGGGCGTGAAGCTTTCTTT
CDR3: CATRRGREAFF

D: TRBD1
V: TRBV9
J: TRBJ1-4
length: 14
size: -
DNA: TGTGCCAGCAGCGTAGGACAGGGGGACGAAAAACTGTTTTTT
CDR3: CASSVGQGDEKLFF

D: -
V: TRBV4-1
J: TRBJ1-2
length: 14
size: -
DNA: TGCGCCAGCAGCCAAGAAGGTACCGTTCCCCGGGGGAGCTTC
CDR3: CASSQEGTVPRGSF

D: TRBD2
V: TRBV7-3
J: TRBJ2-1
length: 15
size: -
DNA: TGTGCCAGCAGCTTAGGTGGGAGGGTCGACAATGAGCAGTTCTTC
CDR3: CASSLGGRVDNEQFF

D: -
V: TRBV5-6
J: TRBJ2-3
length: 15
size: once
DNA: TGTGCCAGCAGCTTGGGACCCCCCCCGGGAGATACGCAGTATTTT
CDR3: CASSLGPPPGDTQYF

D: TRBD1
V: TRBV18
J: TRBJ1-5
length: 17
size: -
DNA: TGTGCCAGCTCACCAACCCGGGACAGGGTTGGTAATCAGCCCCAGCATTTT
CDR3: CASSPTRDRVGNQPQHF

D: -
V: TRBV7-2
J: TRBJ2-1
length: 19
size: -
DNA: TGTGCCAGCAGCTCGAACCGGGCTCTGCGCGGTTCATCCTACAATGAGCAGTTCTTC
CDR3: CASSSNRALRGSSYNEQFF

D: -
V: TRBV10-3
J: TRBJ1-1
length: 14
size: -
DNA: TGTGCCATCAGGGCCGGGACACGGGACACTGAAGCTTTCTTT
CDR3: CAIRAGTRDTEAFF

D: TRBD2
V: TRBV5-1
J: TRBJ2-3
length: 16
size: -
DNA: TGCGCCAGCAGCTTGAGAGCGGGAGGGATCACAGATACGCAGTATTTT
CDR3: CASSLRAGGITDTQYF

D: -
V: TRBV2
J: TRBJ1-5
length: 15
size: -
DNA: TGTGCCAGCAGTGGGGGGCGCATTGGAGGTAAGCCCCAGCATTTT
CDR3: CASSGGRIGGKPQHF

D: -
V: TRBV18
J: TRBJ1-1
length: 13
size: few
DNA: TGTGCCAGCTCACAGGACAGAAACACTGAAGCTTTCTTT
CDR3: CASSQDRNTEAFF

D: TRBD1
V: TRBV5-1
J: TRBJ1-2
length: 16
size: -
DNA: TGCGCCAGCAGCCCTAATCCGGGACAGGGGGCGAGTGGCTACACCTTC
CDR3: CASSPNPGQGASGYTF

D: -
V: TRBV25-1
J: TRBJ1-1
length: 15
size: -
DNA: TGTGCCAGCGCTTCGACAGGAACGGCGAACACTGAAGCTTTCTTT
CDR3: CASASTGTANTEAFF

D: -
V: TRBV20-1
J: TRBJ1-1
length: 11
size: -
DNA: TGCAGTGCTAGTCAGGGCACTGAAGCTTTCTTT
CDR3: CSASQGTEAFF

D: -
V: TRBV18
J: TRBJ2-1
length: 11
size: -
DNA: TGTGCCAGCTCATCGGACATAGCGCAGTTCTTC
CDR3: CASSSDIAQFF

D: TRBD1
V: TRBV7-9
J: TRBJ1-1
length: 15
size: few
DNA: TGTGCCAGCAGCCTCGGACAGGGGGAGAACACTGAAGCTTTCTTT
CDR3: CASSLGQGENTEAFF

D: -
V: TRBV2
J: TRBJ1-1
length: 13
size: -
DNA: TGTGCCAGCTCGATCCGTCAGAACACTGAAGCTTTCTTT
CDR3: CASSIRQNTEAFF

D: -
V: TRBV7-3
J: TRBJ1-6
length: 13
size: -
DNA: TGTGCCAGCAGCTTGAACCTACAGGCACCCCTCCACTTT
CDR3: CASSLNLQAPLHF

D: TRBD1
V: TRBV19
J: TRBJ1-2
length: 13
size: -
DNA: TGTGCCAGCCGGGGAGGGGGCGACTATGGCTACACCTTC
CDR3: CASRGGGDYGYTF

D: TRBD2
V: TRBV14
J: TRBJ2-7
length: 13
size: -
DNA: TGTGCCAGCAGCCATGGGGGACTAGCGGGAACAAGATTC
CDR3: CASSHGGLAGTRF

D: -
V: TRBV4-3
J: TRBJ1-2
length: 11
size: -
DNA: TGCGCCAGCAGCCAATTGGGCCCCCCTCAATTC
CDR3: CASSQLGPPQF

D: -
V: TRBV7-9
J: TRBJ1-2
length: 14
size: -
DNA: TGTGCCAGCAGCTTAGAACTGGACGTAGCTGGCTACACCTTC
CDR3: CASSLELDVAGYTF

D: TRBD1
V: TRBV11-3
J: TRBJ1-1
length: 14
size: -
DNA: TGTGCCAGCAGCGAGGGACAGGGGGCCACTGAAGCTTTCTTT
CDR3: CASSEGQGATEAFF

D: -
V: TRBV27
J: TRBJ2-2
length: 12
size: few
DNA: TGTGCCAGCAGTTGGGCTGACGGGGAGCTGTTTTTT
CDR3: CASSWADGELFF

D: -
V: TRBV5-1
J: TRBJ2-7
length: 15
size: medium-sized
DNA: TGCGCCAGCAGCTTGGCAGGGGGGCGATTTTACGAGCAGTACTTC
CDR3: CASSLAGGRFYEQYF

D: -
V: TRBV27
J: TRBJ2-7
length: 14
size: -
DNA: TGTGCCAGCAGTCCCCAGGTAGACTCCTACGAGCAGTACTTC
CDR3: CASSPQVDSYEQYF

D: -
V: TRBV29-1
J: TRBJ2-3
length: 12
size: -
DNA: TGCAGCGCCCGACAGAGCACAGATACGCAGTATTTT
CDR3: CSARQSTDTQYF

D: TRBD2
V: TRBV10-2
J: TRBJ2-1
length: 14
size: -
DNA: TGCGCCAGTCGTAGGAGCGGGGTGGACAATGAGCAGTTCTTC
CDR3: CASRRSGVDNEQFF

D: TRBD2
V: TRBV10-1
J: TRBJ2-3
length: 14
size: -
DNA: TGCGCCAGCACGCCGGGACTAGAGACAGATACGCAGTATTTT
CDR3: CASTPGLETDTQYF

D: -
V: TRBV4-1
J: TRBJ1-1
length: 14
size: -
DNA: TGCGCCAGCAGCCAATATGCAATATACACTGAAGCTTTCTTT
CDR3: CASSQYAIYTEAFF

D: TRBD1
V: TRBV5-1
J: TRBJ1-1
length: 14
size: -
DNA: TGCGCCAGCAGCTTCACAGGGGGTTTGACTGAAGCTTTCTTT
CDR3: CASSFTGGLTEAFF

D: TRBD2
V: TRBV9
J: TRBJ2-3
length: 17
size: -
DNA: TGTGCCAGCAGCGTACAACTAGCGGGAGGGACCCAAGATACGCAGTATTTT
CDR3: CASSVQLAGGTQDTQYF

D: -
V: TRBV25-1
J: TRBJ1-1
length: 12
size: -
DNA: TGTGCCAGCAGTGAAGGGGGCACTGAAGCTTTCTTT
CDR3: CASSEGGTEAFF

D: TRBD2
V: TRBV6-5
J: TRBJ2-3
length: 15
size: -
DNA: TGTGCCAGCAGTTACGGGACTAGTACGGCAGATACGCAGTATTTT
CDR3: CASSYGTSTADTQYF

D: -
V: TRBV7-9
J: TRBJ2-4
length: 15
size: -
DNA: TGTGCCAGCAGCTTAGCAATGGGTGAAAAAAACATTCAGTACTTC
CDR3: CASSLAMGEKNIQYF

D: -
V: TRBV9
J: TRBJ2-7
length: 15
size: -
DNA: TGTGCCAGCAGCGTAGGAGGAGAGGGATCCTACGAGCAGTACTTC
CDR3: CASSVGGEGSYEQYF

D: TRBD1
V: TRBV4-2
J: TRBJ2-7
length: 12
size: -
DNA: TGTGCCAGCAGCATACAGGGGAGCGAGCAGTACTTC
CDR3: CASSIQGSEQYF